Below are 28 T cell receptor beta chains sequenced from a single sample in a study of beta chain features in type 1 diabetes. Reverse transcribing all isolated RNA meant expressed TCRB transcripts were sequenced. Some clones are missing from TCRdb's copy, which holds only in-frame ones; the method was immunoSEQ multiplex PCR. The profile shows around 430,000 clones, around 28% of them singletons. The sample taken for sequencing was naive CD4+ T cells from blood. These receptors were taken from a man between 18 and 29 years old in good health.

This clone was seen more than once but under ten times. The chain links TRBV28 to TRBJ2-5, with TRBD2 identical over 7 bases. CDR3 length equals 15 residues. V lost 2 bases, J lost 0 bases, and 3 bases stayed unmatched. Germline V gene sequence: CDR1 MDHEN, CDR2 SYDVKM. This chain's CDR3 is CASSLELANQETQYF. The CDR3 nucleotides read TGTGCCAGCAGTTTAGAACTAGCGAACCAAGAGACCCAGTACTTC.

The CDR3 spells CASSQDTGSGRTADTQYF. The DNA for the CDR3 is TGTGCCAGCAGCCAAGATACTGGTAGCGGGAGAACAGCAGATACGCAGTATTTT. This chain joins TRBV4-2 and TRBJ2-3; TRBD2 aligns across 9 bases. CDR1 is LGHNA, CDR2 YNFKEQ, per germline. Trimming at V came to 0 bases and at J to 4 bases, leaving 11 bases not matched to a gene. The length of the CDR3 is 18 residues.

This clone was recorded a few times. The chain joins TRBV7-9 to TRBJ1-1; D unresolved. CDR1 SEHNR and CDR2 FQNEAQ come from the germline V gene (reference sequence). The CDR3 has 14 amino acids. Trimming stripped 4 bases from V and 1 base from J, with 10 bases between. The DNA for the CDR3 is TGTGCCAGCAGCTCTAGTGTGGAGAACACTGAAGCTTTCTTT. Translation gives CASSSSVENTEAFF.

This clone was found a few times. The rearrangement links TRBV4-1 to TRBJ2-1; maybe TRBD2 (6 bases). The V and J ends lost 4 bases and 8 bases respectively, with 9 bases between them. The CDR3 has 12 amino acids. Germline CDR1 is MGHRA and CDR2 is YSYEKL. The CDR3 region is CASSLRRDEQFF. CDR3 DNA: TGCGCCAGCAGCCTAAGGAGGGATGAGCAGTTCTTC.

The CDR3 reads CAWSREGLTYNEQFF. In nucleotides, the CDR3 is TGTGCCTGGAGTCGGGAGGGCCTTACCTACAATGAGCAGTTCTTC. The rearrangement joins TRBV30 to TRBJ2-1; 8 nucleotides agree with TRBD2. CDR1 and CDR2 from the germline V gene are GTSNPN and SVGIG (reference sequence). The CDR3 totals 15 residues. The junction had 5 bases not matched to a gene; V was cut back by 2 bases and J by 2 bases.

This clone has just a few counts. The V and J genes are TRBV20-1 and TRBJ2-1; D unresolved. CDR3 length: 10 amino acids. The germline gives CDR1 DFQATT, CDR2 SNEGSKA (reference sequence). CDR3 loop: CSAEYNEQFF. The DNA for the CDR3 is TGCAGCGCCGAGTACAATGAGCAGTTCTTC.

The chain recombines TRBV5-1 with TRBJ2-5; TRBD1 matches at 9 bases. The ends lost 7 bases at V and 5 bases at J; junction bases unmatched: 6. Germline V gene sequence: CDR1 SGHRS, CDR2 YFSETQ. The CDR3 has 13 residues. This CDR3 is CASGGQGSETQYF. The CDR3 nucleotides are TGCGCCAGCGGCGGACAGGGGTCGGAGACCCAGTACTTC. The entire variable domain, with the rest obtained from reference TRBV5-1 and TRBJ2-5, is as follows: KAGVTQTPRYLIKTRGQQVTLSCSPISGHRSVSWYQQTPGQGLQFLFEYFSETQRNKGNFPGRFSGRQFSNSRSEMNVSTLELGDSALYLCASGGQGSETQYFGPGTRLLVL.

This clone has a handful of counts. The chain couples TRBV6-1 to TRBJ1-1, with D possibly matching TRBD1 (5 bases). The germline gives CDR1 MNHNS, CDR2 SASEGT. This CDR3 comprises 13 residues. V was clipped by 6 bases and J by 5 bases, with 13 bases between them. CDR3 region: CASSVTRVTEAFF. The CDR3 DNA reads TGTGCCAGCAGCGTAACCAGGGTAACTGAAGCTTTCTTT.

The genes are TRBV7-6 and TRBJ2-1, with D uncertain. This CDR3 contains 12 residues. Germline V gives CDR1 SGHVS, CDR2 FNYEAQ. Trimming took off 5 bases at V and 9 bases at J, with 11 bases between the two ends. The CDR3 sequence: CASSPLASEQFF. The CDR3 region has the DNA TGTGCCAGCAGCCCACTTGCATCTGAGCAGTTCTTC.

The rearrangement uses TRBV4-3 and TRBJ2-3; D gene unclear. This CDR3 is built from 14 residues. The germline V gene encodes CDR1 LGHNA and CDR2 YSLEER. Deletions cut 0 bases from V and 4 bases from J, with 8 bases between. DNA for the CDR3: TGCGCCAGCAGCCAAGAGCGCCCTCCAGATACGCAGTATTTT. Translating it yields CASSQERPPDTQYF.

The chain employs TRBV2 and TRBJ1-2; maybe TRBD1 (5 bases). V was cut by 6 bases and J by 5 bases, with 10 bases left in between. CDR3 length: 12 amino acids. Germline CDR1 SNHLY, CDR2 FYNNEI. CDR3 sequence reads: CASRTEGYGYTF. The CDR3 bases are TGTGCCAGCAGGACAGAAGGGTATGGCTACACCTTC.

The chain has TRBV29-1 and TRBJ2-7, with D perhaps matching TRBD1 (6 bases). CDR3 length: 14 amino acids. CDR1 and CDR2 from the germline V gene are SQVTM and ANQGSEA. The germline V and J ends were trimmed by 7 bases and 1 base, with 17 bases remaining between them. Here the CDR3 DNA reads TGCAGCGATCCAGACAGGCACGGGTCCTACGAGCAGTACTTC. Protein product: CSDPDRHGSYEQYF.

The rearrangement uses TRBV7-2 and TRBJ1-1; TRBD1 aligns across 8 bases. There are 13 residues in the CDR3. V was clipped by 8 bases and J by 5 bases; unmatched bases: 7. Germline CDR1 SGHTA, CDR2 FQGNSA. CDR3 loop: CASGNRGTTEAFF. The CDR3 DNA follows: TGTGCCAGCGGAAACAGGGGGACGACTGAAGCTTTCTTT.

The J gene is TRBJ2-5, the V gene TRBV9; 7 bases fit TRBD2. J lost 7 bases, V lost 4 bases, and 10 bases had no gene match. The CDR3 sequence is 14 residues long. Germline CDR1 is SGDLS and CDR2 is YYNGEE. In DNA form, the CDR3 reads TGTGCCAGCAGCCCAAACCGGGACTATGGGACCCAGTACTTC. This codes for CASSPNRDYGTQYF.

The chain has TRBV4-1 and TRBJ1-2; D gene uncertain. Trimming cost V 0 bases and J 0 bases, with 5 bases left between them. Per the germline V gene, CDR1 is MGHRA and CDR2 is YSYEKL. The CDR3 runs 14 residues. The CDR3: CASSQERANYGYTF. DNA for the CDR3: TGCGCCAGCAGCCAAGAAAGGGCTAACTATGGCTACACCTTC.

V gene TRBV15 combines with J gene TRBJ2-7, with 12 bases aligning to TRBD2. This CDR3 spans 16 amino acids. With 5 bases clipped from V and 4 bases from J, the junction kept 9 bases outside the gene matches. Germline V gene data show CDR1 as LNHNV and CDR2 as YYDKDF (reference sequence). CDR3 sequence reads: CATSYPGLAGMYEQYF. CDR3 nucleotides: TGTGCCACCAGCTACCCCGGACTAGCGGGAATGTACGAGCAGTACTTC. Complete variable domain (other parts from reference TRBV15 and TRBJ2-7): DAMVIQNPRYQVTQFGKPVTLSCSQTLNHNVMYWYQQKSSQAPKLLFHYYDKDFNNEADTPDNFQSRRPNTSFCFLDIRSPGLGDTAMYLCATSYPGLAGMYEQYFGPGTRLTVT.

J is TRBJ2-7 and V is TRBV4-3; TRBD2 is a possible D gene (5 bases). This CDR3 is built from 14 residues. V was clipped by 4 bases and J by 9 bases, with 19 bases between them. The germline gives CDR1 LGHNA, CDR2 YSLEER. The CDR3 nucleotides are TGCGCCAGCAGCCCCGAGGAGGTTAGCCCGGGGCAGTACTTC. This gives the protein CASSPEEVSPGQYF.

V gene TRBV5-1 combines with J gene TRBJ2-3; D not resolved. Germline-derived CDR1 and CDR2 are SGHRS and YFSETQ. The CDR3 consists of 17 residues. Trimming removed 0 bases from V and 0 bases from J, with 14 bases in between. The CDR3 sequence: CASSLDVFSTSTDTQYF. For the CDR3, the DNA is TGCGCCAGCAGCTTGGATGTGTTCAGCACTAGCACAGATACGCAGTATTTT.

A few counts support this clone. This chain uses TRBV13 with TRBJ2-7; D possibly corresponds to TRBD2 (5 bases). Trimming stripped 6 bases from V and 7 bases from J, with 16 bases between. The CDR3 is made up of 13 amino acids. CDR1 is PRHDT and CDR2 is FYEKMQ in the germline V gene (reference sequence). CDR3 DNA: TGTGCCAGCAGTTCTTATTTACGGAGGGAGCAGTACTTC. Protein: CASSSYLRREQYF.

This clone was counted between two and nine times. V and J are TRBV5-1 and TRBJ2-7; 13 bases align to TRBD2. The CDR3 is 15 amino acids. The germline gives CDR1 SGHRS, CDR2 YFSETQ. Trimming at V came to 3 bases and at J to 4 bases, leaving 4 bases not matched to a gene. CDR3 loop: CASSYGLAGEYEQYF. As DNA, the CDR3 is TGCGCCAGCAGCTATGGACTAGCGGGAGAGTACGAGCAGTACTTC.

This clone occurred a few times. This chain links TRBV29-1 with TRBJ2-1; 12 nucleotides line up with TRBD1. V shed 4 bases, J shed 3 bases, and the junction held 10 bases outside the gene matches. There are 17 residues in the CDR3. Per germline, CDR1 SQVTM and CDR2 ANQGSEA. The CDR3 region is CSVVGQGAEIRYNEQFF. CDR3 sequence (DNA): TGCAGCGTTGTGGGACAGGGGGCCGAAATTCGCTACAATGAGCAGTTCTTC.

A few counts support this clone. The chain recombines TRBV7-9 with TRBJ2-3; tentative D call: TRBD2 (6 bases). Per the germline V gene, CDR1 is SEHNR and CDR2 is FQNEAQ (reference sequence). Trimming shortened V by 5 bases and J by 0 bases, and 12 bases separated the two germline ends. This CDR3 spans 15 amino acids. In DNA form, the CDR3 reads TGTGCCAGCAGCCCGTTAGCGGCTAGCACAGATACGCAGTATTTT. Amino acids: CASSPLAASTDTQYF.

This chain links TRBV11-3 with TRBJ2-3; unclear D gene. The CDR3 spans 12 residues. Germline CDR1 SGHNT, CDR2 YENEEA. Trimming removed 5 bases from V and 4 bases from J, with 7 bases in between. CDR3 residues: CASSLGPDTQYF. The CDR3 nucleotides are TGTGCCAGCAGCCTCGGGCCAGATACGCAGTATTTT.

This clone was seen only a few times. V and J are TRBV30 and TRBJ2-4, with D perhaps TRBD1 (5 bases). V gave up 5 bases and J gave up 0 bases, with 8 bases separating them. This CDR3 is built from 13 residues. Germline CDR1 GTSNPN, CDR2 SVGIG (reference sequence). CDR3 residues: CAWDRLAKNIQYF. CDR3 in DNA: TGTGCCTGGGACAGACTAGCCAAAAACATTCAGTACTTC.

The rearrangement uses TRBV29-1 and TRBJ2-3; possibly TRBD1 for D (6 bases). The CDR3 is made up of 14 amino acids. Between the trimmed V and J ends, which lost 7 bases and 2 bases, there was a span of 16 bases. Germline V gene sequence: CDR1 SQVTM, CDR2 ANQGSEA. In nucleotides, the CDR3 is TGCAGCGCCCTGGGACACCCGATCACAGATACGCAGTATTTT. Its protein is CSALGHPITDTQYF.

In this sample, this clone turned up a few times. This chain connects TRBV5-1 to TRBJ2-7, with 7 bases lining up with TRBD1. V trimming: 2 bases; J trimming: 5 bases; junction bases outside the gene matches: 4. CDR3 length: 13 residues. In germline, CDR1 is SGHRS, CDR2 YFSETQ. CDR3 protein: CASSFTGVNEQYF. CDR3 in DNA: TGCGCCAGCAGCTTTACAGGGGTAAACGAGCAGTACTTC.

A word on this clone: Other DNA sequences in this sample translate to the same CDR3. The V gene is TRBV28, the J gene TRBJ2-5; D is ambiguous. Deletions cut 7 bases from V and 5 bases from J, with 11 bases between. Germline values: CDR1 MDHEN, CDR2 SYDVKM. This CDR3 is 12 amino acids long. The CDR3 DNA reads TGTGCCAGCACTACACCGCGGGAGACCCAGTACTTC. The encoded protein is CASTTPRETQYF.

The CDR3 DNA reads TGTGCCTTATTAGCGGGAGACTCAGATACGCAGTATTTT. Amino acid sequence: CALLAGDSDTQYF. The V call is TRBV30, the J call TRBJ2-3; 9 nucleotides agree with TRBD2. Germline V gene sequence: CDR1 GTSNPN, CDR2 SVGIG (reference sequence). Trimming removed 7 bases from V and 4 bases from J; junction bases left unmatched: 6. The CDR3 consists of 13 residues.